The present T cell receptor beta chain was sequenced within a study of blood T cell repertoires in COVID-19. In the study overall: The analysed material was cDNA or gDNA that came from T cells, B-cell-depleted T cells, or PBMCs.

Profiled with immunoSEQ multiplex PCR; TCRdb holds only in-frame clones, not every one. The sample includes some 100,000 clones, 86% of them seen just once. Material: peripheral blood. The sequence derives from a man aged 65-85 years who had recovered from COVID-19.

The CDR3 DNA is TGTGCCAGCAGTGAAGGACAGGGTAACTACAATGAGCAGTTCTTC. Translation gives CASSEGQGNYNEQFF. The rearrangement uses TRBV6-1 and TRBJ2-1, with TRBD1 matching 7 bases. V was clipped by 1 base and J by 3 bases; unmatched bases: 3. Germline assignment: CDR1 MNHNS and CDR2 SASEGT. This CDR3 contains 15 residues.